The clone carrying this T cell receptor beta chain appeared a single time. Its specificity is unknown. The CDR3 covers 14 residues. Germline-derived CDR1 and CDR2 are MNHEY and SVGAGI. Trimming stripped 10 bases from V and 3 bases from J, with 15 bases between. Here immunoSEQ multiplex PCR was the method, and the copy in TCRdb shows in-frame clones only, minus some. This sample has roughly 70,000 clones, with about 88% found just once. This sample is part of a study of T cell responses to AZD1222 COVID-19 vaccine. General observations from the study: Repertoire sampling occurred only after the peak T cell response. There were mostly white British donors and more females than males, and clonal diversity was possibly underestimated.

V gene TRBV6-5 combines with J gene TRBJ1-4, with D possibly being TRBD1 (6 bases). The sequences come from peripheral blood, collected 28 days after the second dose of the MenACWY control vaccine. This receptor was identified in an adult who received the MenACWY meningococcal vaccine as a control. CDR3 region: CATRGGDPNEKLFF. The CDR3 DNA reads TGTGCCACTAGGGGGGGGGACCCTAATGAAAAACTGTTTTTT.